This paragraph covers one T cell receptor beta chain sequence. Its antigen is not known. This specimen belongs to a study of PD-L1 blockade in urothelial cancer. Study at large: Prior chemotherapy regimens per patient numbered 0 to 3.

Germline assignment: CDR1 SEHNR and CDR2 FQNEAQ (reference sequence). The CDR3 is 15 residues long. V was shortened by 0 bases and J by 4 bases, with 10 bases between the two germline ends. Study-wide results and limits: Blood clones associated with the tumor expanded more at 3 weeks in durable-benefit patients.

Time point reported: pretreatment peripheral blood. The method was immunoSEQ multiplex PCR; TCRdb's version includes in-frame clones alone and lacks a portion of them. The repertoire includes some 45,000 clones, around 82% of them detected once, and 15% to 20% sits in the top ten. The sample was PBMCs, taken around atezolizumab (anti-PD-L1) treatment. The sequence came from a man between 60 and 70 years old with urothelial cancer. The chain employs TRBV7-9 and TRBJ1-5; the D is unclear. The CDR3 sequence is CASSLAGGGNQPQHF. Here the CDR3 DNA reads TGTGCCAGCAGCTTAGCCGGAGGAGGTAATCAGCCCCAGCATTTT.